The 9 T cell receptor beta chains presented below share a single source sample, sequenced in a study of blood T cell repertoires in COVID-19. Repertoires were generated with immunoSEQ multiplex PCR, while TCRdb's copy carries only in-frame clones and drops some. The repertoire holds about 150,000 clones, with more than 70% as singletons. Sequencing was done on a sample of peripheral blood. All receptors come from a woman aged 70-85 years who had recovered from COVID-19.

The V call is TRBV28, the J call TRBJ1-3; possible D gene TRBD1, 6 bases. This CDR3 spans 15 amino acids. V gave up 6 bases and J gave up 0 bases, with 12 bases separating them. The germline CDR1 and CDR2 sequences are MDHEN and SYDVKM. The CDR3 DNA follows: TGTGCCAGCAGCGCCCGGGACATCTCTGGAAACACCATATATTTT. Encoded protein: CASSARDISGNTIYF.

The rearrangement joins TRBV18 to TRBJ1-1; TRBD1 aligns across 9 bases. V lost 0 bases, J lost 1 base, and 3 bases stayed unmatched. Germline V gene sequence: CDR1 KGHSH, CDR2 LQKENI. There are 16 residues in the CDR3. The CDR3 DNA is TGTGCCAGCTCACCACCCGGGGACAGGGCGAACACTGAAGCTTTCTTT. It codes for CASSPPGDRANTEAFF. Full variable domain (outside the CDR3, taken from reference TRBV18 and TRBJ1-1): NAGVMQNPRHLVRRRGQEARLRCSPMKGHSHVYWYRQLPEEGLKFMVYLQKENIIDESGMPKERFSAEFPKEGPSILRIQQVVRGDSAAYFCASSPPGDRANTEAFFGQGTRLTVV.

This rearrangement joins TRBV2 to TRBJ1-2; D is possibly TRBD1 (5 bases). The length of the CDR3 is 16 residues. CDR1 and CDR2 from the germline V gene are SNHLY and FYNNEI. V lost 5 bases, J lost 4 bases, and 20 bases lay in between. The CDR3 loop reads CASSRRDLSRGYGYTF. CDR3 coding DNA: TGTGCCAGCAGTAGGCGGGACCTATCCCGGGGCTATGGCTACACCTTC.

The CDR3: CASSLGEGTPREQYF. CDR3 nucleotides: TGTGCCAGCAGCTTAGGGGAGGGGACCCCTAGGGAGCAGTACTTC. V gene TRBV7-9 combines with J gene TRBJ2-7, with 7 bases matching TRBD2. The germline gives CDR1 SEHNR, CDR2 FQNEAQ (reference sequence). With 1 base clipped from V and 7 bases from J, the junction kept 10 bases outside the gene matches. The CDR3 is 15 amino acids. Full variable domain (outside the CDR3, taken from reference TRBV7-9 and TRBJ2-7): DTGVSQNPRHKITKRGQNVTFRCDPISEHNRLYWYRQTLGQGPEFLTYFQNEAQLEKSRLLSDRFSAERPKGSFSTLEIQRTEQGDSAMYLCASSLGEGTPREQYFGPGTRLTVT.

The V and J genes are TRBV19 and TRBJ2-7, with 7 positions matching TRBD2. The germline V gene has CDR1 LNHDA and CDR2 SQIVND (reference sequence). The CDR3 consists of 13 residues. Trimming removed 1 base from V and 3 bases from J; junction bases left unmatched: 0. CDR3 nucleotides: TGTGCCAGTAGTATAGGGGACTACTACGAGCAGTACTTC. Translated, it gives CASSIGDYYEQYF.

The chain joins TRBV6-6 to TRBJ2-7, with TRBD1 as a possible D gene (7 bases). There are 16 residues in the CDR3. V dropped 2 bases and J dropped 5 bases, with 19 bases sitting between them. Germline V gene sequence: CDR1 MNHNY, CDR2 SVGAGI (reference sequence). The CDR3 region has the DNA TGTGCCAGCAGTTACCCAGGGGGGACTGGGCGGGACGAGCAGTACTTC. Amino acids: CASSYPGGTGRDEQYF.

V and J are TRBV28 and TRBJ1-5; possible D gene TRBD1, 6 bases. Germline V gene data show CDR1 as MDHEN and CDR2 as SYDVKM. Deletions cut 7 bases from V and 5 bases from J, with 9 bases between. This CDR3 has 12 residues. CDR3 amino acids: CASIGQYQPQHF. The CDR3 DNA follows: TGTGCCAGCATAGGACAGTATCAGCCCCAGCATTTT.

In DNA, the CDR3 is TGTGCCAGCTCACCACTGGGAGACAATTACGAGCAGTACTTC. It encodes CASSPLGDNYEQYF. The chain carries TRBV18 and TRBJ2-7; weak D call: TRBD2 (5 bases). CDR1 and CDR2 from the germline V gene are KGHSH and LQKENI. The CDR3 is 14 amino acids. Trimming pared 1 base from V and 4 bases from J, leaving 11 bases between.

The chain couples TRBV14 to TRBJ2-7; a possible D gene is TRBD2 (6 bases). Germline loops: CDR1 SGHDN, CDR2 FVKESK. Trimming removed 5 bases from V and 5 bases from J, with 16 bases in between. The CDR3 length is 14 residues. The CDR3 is CASSGGSLINEQYF. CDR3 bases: TGTGCCAGCAGCGGGGGGTCCTTGATCAACGAGCAGTACTTC.